These 17 T cell receptor beta chains share one sample of origin, sequenced in a study of CD8+ T cells in alopecia areata. Reverse transcription of extracted RNA yielded cDNA, which provided the sequencing template. The assay was immunoSEQ multiplex PCR, and TCRdb's table has in-frame clones only and misses some. The sample contains about 300,000 clones, none occurring once; 0.9% to 1.5% lies in the top ten. The authors sorted pooled cutaneous lymph node cells using CD4, CD8alpha, NKG2D, NKG2ACE and other markers. The sample consisted of CD4+ T cells sorted from a lymph node. These receptors originate from a C3H/HeJ mouse with alopecia areata. This strain has MHC haplotype H2-k.

This clone has a count of ten or more. Mouse gene names and germline throughout. The read ends 4 residues early relative to the CDR3; the germline J gene fills the gap. The rearrangement joins TRBV13-3 to TRBJ1-2; D not resolved. The germline gives CDR1 NNHDY, CDR2 SYVADS. This CDR3 has 16 amino acids. Trimming left V 0 bases short and J 0 bases short, with 12 bases between. This chain's CDR3 is CASSDARGYSNSDYTF. The DNA read from the CDR3 is TGTGCCAGCAGTGATGCCCGAGGGTACTCAAACTCC.

A note on this clone: Gene labels here are mouse ones. The read falls 4 residues short of the CDR3 end, and the missing part is taken from the germline J gene. Other DNA sequences of this sample code for an identical CDR3. The rearrangement links TRBV19 to TRBJ1-2; D ambiguous. The CDR3 totals 12 residues. Germline V gene sequence: CDR1 FNHDT, CDR2 SITEND (reference sequence). The V and J ends lost 5 bases and 1 base respectively, with 6 bases between them. CDR3 sequence reads: CASSTRNSDYTF. The part of the CDR3 DNA that was read is TGTGCCAGCAGCACCAGAAACTCC.

Points on this clone: Gene names denote mouse genes. The CDR3 end is not reached by the read, which stops 4 residues before it; the germline J gene fills it in. The gene calls are TRBV31 and TRBJ2-1, with a possible D match to TRBD2 (7 bases). CDR3 length: 16 amino acids. V lost 3 bases, J lost 0 bases, and 15 bases lay in between. Germline assignment: CDR1 GKSSPN and CDR2 SITVG. CDR3 bases read: TGTGCCTGGAGGCACGTCGGGGGGCCTAACTATGCT. Residues: CAWRHVGGPNYA. The whole CDR3 protein reads CAWRHVGGPNYAEQFF. Full variable domain (missing parts from reference TRBV31 and TRBJ2-1): AQTIHQWPVAEIKAVGSPLSLGCTIKGKSSPNLYWYWQATGGTLQQLFYSITVGQVESVVQLNLSASRPKDDQFILSTEKLLLSHSGFYLCAWRHVGGPNYAEQFFGPGTRLTVL.

A note on this clone: All gene names here are mouse names. The read ends 4 residues early relative to the CDR3; the germline J gene fills the gap. The V and J genes are TRBV13-1 and TRBJ2-4; 8 bases agree with TRBD2. With 1 base clipped from V and 0 bases from J, the junction kept 7 bases outside the gene matches. Germline CDR1 NSHNY, CDR2 SYGAGN. The CDR3 contains 17 residues. CDR3 DNA (partial): TGTGCCAGCAGTGATTCCCTGGGGGGAACTAGTCAAAAC. Amino acids: CASSDSLGGTSQN. In full, the CDR3 reads CASSDSLGGTSQNTLYF.

The table lists this clone with many counts. Germline and genes here are mouse. The read terminates 4 residues before the CDR3 end, so the remaining end is supplied by the germline J gene. Within the sample, other DNA sequences also encode this same CDR3. This chain links TRBV13-3 with TRBJ2-5; D uncertain. Germline V gene data show CDR1 as NNHDY and CDR2 as SYVADS. The CDR3 has 13 residues. The V end was cut by 2 bases, the J end by 0 bases, with 4 bases between. CDR3 protein: CASSDTNQDTQYF. CDR3 DNA, as far as it was read: TGTGCCAGCAGTGACACTAACCAAGAC.

This clone was seen repeatedly, ten times or more. Genes and germline are mouse. The read terminates 4 residues ahead of where the CDR3 ends, so the germline J gene completes it. The sample holds other DNA sequences that translate to the same CDR3. The rearrangement links TRBV13-2 to TRBJ2-5; 8 nucleotides agree with TRBD1. Germline assignment: CDR1 NNHNN and CDR2 SYGAGS (reference sequence). The CDR3 runs to 13 residues. The CDR3 sequence is CASGGTGKDTQYF. The CDR3 bases that were read are TGTGCCAGCGGTGGGACAGGGAAAGAC.

A word on this clone: Gene names follow the mouse nomenclature. The sequence runs out 4 residues before the end of the CDR3; the remainder is reconstructed from the germline J gene. The chain recombines TRBV19 with TRBJ1-1; 10 nucleotides align to TRBD1. The CDR3 is made up of 13 amino acids. Germline V CDR1 and CDR2: FNHDT, SITEND (reference sequence). This CDR3 is CASTPDRGSEVFF. Incomplete CDR3 DNA: TGTGCCAGCACCCCGGACAGGGGGTCA.

To note about this clone: All gene names here are mouse names. The CDR3 end falls 4 residues outside the read, so it is completed with the germline J gene. The genes are TRBV1 and TRBJ2-2, with 8 bases fitting TRBD2. CDR1 and CDR2 (germline): NSQYPW, LRSPGD (reference sequence). The CDR3 has 18 residues. The junction had 6 bases not matched to a gene; V was cut back by 0 bases and J by 0 bases. The CDR3 protein is CTCSADRSDWANTGQLYF. The part of the CDR3 DNA that was read is TGCACCTGCAGTGCAGACCGCTCGGACTGGGCAAACACCGGG. The whole variable domain, filled in from reference TRBV1 and TRBJ2-2, reads VTLLEQNPRWRLVPRGQAVNLRCILKNSQYPWMSWYQQDLQKQLQWLFTLRSPGDKEVKSLPGADYLATRVTDTELRLQVANMSQGRTLYCTCSADRSDWANTGQLYFGEGSKLTVL.

For this clone: The genes and germline here are from mouse. The same CDR3 is also encoded by other DNA sequences in this sample. The part of the CDR3 DNA that was read is TGTGCCAGCAGCCTGGGACAGAACTCC. Translation gives CASSLGQNS. The CDR3, in full, reads CASSLGQNSDYTF. The chain employs TRBV13-3 and TRBJ1-2; TRBD1 matches 7 bases. The read finishes 4 residues shy of the CDR3 end, and the germline J gene is used to complete it. CDR1 and CDR2 (germline): NNHDY, SYVADS. The junction had 3 bases not matched to a gene; V was cut back by 5 bases and J by 2 bases. This CDR3 has 13 residues.

There are a few counts of this clone. Gene names follow the mouse nomenclature. The CDR3 end lies 4 residues beyond the end of the read and is filled in from the germline J gene. This same CDR3 is encoded by further DNA sequences in the sample. The genes are TRBV19 and TRBJ2-7; 11 bases fit TRBD2. Germline values: CDR1 FNHDT, CDR2 SITEND (reference sequence). The CDR3 contains 13 residues. The CDR3 DNA, read in part, is TGTGCCAGCAGGACTGGGGGGGTTTAT. It translates to CASRTGGVY. Given in full, the CDR3 is CASRTGGVYEQYF.

In this sample, this clone turned up a few times. Gene names are the mouse ones. The CDR3 sequence: CASNPRDRDYEQYF. The part of the CDR3 DNA that was read is TGTGCCAGCAACCCCCGGGACAGGGACTAT. The chain uses TRBV19 and TRBJ2-7; 9 nucleotides line up with TRBD1. The CDR3 end lies 4 residues beyond the end of the read and is filled in from the germline J gene. This CDR3 is built from 14 residues. Trimming cost V 6 bases and J 3 bases; bases outside gene matches: 7. Germline loops: CDR1 FNHDT, CDR2 SITEND (reference sequence).

In regard to this clone: Gene labels here are mouse ones. The sample carries other DNA sequences with the same CDR3. The part of the CDR3 DNA that was read is TGTGCCAGCAGTGACTCTGGGGGGGCAAACACCGGG. As protein: CASSDSGGANTG. The whole CDR3 sequence reads CASSDSGGANTGQLYF. The V gene is TRBV13-1, the J gene TRBJ2-2; TRBD2 aligns across 9 bases. The CDR3 goes on 4 residues after the read ends, and that part is filled in from the germline J gene. CDR3 length: 16 residues. Looked up from germline, CDR1 is NSHNY and CDR2 is SYGAGN. Trimming cost V 2 bases and J 0 bases; bases outside gene matches: 2.

In the case of this clone: The genes and germline here are from mouse. The read gets to within 4 residues of the CDR3 end, and the germline J gene fills in the rest. This same CDR3 is encoded by further DNA sequences in the sample. This chain connects TRBV13-1 to TRBJ2-3; 7 bases fit TRBD2. This CDR3 region has 16 residues. J gave up 0 bases and V 0 bases, and 4 bases lay outside the gene matches. Germline CDR1 NSHNY, CDR2 SYGAGN. Here the CDR3 reads CASSDAGGPSAETLYF. CDR3 DNA, as far as it was read: TGTGCCAGCAGTGATGCTGGGGGTCCTAGTGCAGAA.

This clone was found a few times. The gene names given are mouse names. The sequence runs out 4 residues before the end of the CDR3; the remainder is reconstructed from the germline J gene. This chain links TRBV31 with TRBJ2-7; TRBD2 agrees at 9 bases. The ends lost 0 bases at V and 3 bases at J; junction bases unmatched: 3. The CDR3 consists of 14 residues. Germline CDR1 is GKSSPN and CDR2 is SITVG. The sequenced part of the CDR3 DNA is TGTGCCTGGAGTCTAGGGACTGGGCACTAT. Amino acid sequence: CAWSLGTGHY. The CDR3, in full, reads CAWSLGTGHYEQYF. Full variable domain (missing parts from reference TRBV31 and TRBJ2-7): AQTIHQWPVAEIKAVGSPLSLGCTIKGKSSPNLYWYWQATGGTLQQLFYSITVGQVESVVQLNLSASRPKDDQFILSTEKLLLSHSGFYLCAWSLGTGHYEQYFGPGTRLTVL.

This clone was recorded a few times. Gene names refer to mouse genes. The read gets to within 4 residues of the CDR3 end, and the germline J gene fills in the rest. In the same sample, other DNA sequences code for this CDR3. This chain connects TRBV5 to TRBJ2-7; D may be TRBD1 (5 bases). Germline V gene sequence: CDR1 LGHNA, CDR2 YNLKQL (reference sequence). V lost 4 bases to trimming and J lost 0 bases, with 10 bases between them. CDR3 size: 14 residues. Partial CDR3 DNA: TGTGCCAGCAGCCCTCGACAGAGCTCCTAT. Translating it yields CASSPRQSSY. The whole CDR3 region reads CASSPRQSSYEQYF.

This clone has just a few counts. Gene names refer to mouse genes. The read stops 4 residues short of the end of the CDR3; the missing end is completed from the germline J gene. The chain has TRBV5 and TRBJ2-1; 11 bases are shared with TRBD2. The CDR3 sequence is 16 residues long. The germline V gene has CDR1 LGHNA and CDR2 YNLKQL (reference sequence). Trimming cost V 5 bases and J 0 bases; bases outside gene matches: 3. The CDR3 sequence: CASSGTGGDNYAEQFF. The sequenced part of the CDR3 DNA is TGTGCCAGCAGCGGGACTGGGGGTGATAACTATGCT.

A note on this clone: Gene and germline names: mouse. The read ends 4 residues shy of where the CDR3 ends; the end is completed using the germline J gene. The gene calls are TRBV5 and TRBJ2-1, with 9 nucleotides matching TRBD1. Germline V lookup: CDR1 LGHNA, CDR2 YNLKQL (reference sequence). CDR3 length: 15 amino acids. The CDR3 region is CASSLGTGREAEQFF. CDR3 DNA, as far as it was read: TGTGCCAGCAGCCTCGGGACAGGGCGAGAAGCT.